Here is one T cell receptor beta chain with its context. Profiling relied on immunoSEQ multiplex PCR, and the TCRdb table lists in-frame clones only, not all of them. The sample gives about 160,000 clones, about 94% of which show up once; 8.5% is in the top ten. This sample was included in a study of control samples from healthy donors and cancer patients. J gave up 6 bases and V 4 bases, and 9 bases lay outside the gene matches. The CDR3 runs 14 residues. CDR1 and CDR2 (germline): LNHNV, YYDKDF (reference sequence). The sequenced sample was blood. The origin of this receptor is a woman aged 40-49 years in good health. The J gene is TRBJ2-7, the V gene TRBV15, with 7 bases fitting TRBD1. CDR3 coding DNA: TGTGCCACCAGCAAAGCGGACAGGCGCCCCGAGCAGTACTTC. Amino acid sequence: CATSKADRRPEQYF.